What follows are 18 T cell receptor beta chains derived from one specimen sequenced in a study of esophageal squamous cell carcinoma under preoperative chemotherapy. The sample's time point: after preoperative PTX-NDP chemotherapy. TCRdb re-derived calls from the PCR reads in MiXCR, one entry per CDR3 protein. The repertoire consists of almost 9,500 distinct CDR3 sequences, with approximately 49% occurring once and the leading ten covering approximately 15%. This material was collected from a patient given preoperative chemotherapy. The source of these receptors is a human donor with esophageal squamous cell carcinoma. The donor label of this sample is uncertain.

The chain recombines TRBV7-6 with TRBJ2-1, with 9 bases matching TRBD2. The end of the DNA aligns better with TRBJ2-5, so the J call may be wrong. The CDR3 is 18 residues long. Germline CDR1 is SGHVS and CDR2 is FNYEAQ. The CDR3 DNA reads TGTGCCAGCAGCTTCATACCTGGGCGGGGGGGGCCCCAAGAGACCCAGTACTTC. Its translation: CASSFIPGRGGPQETQYF.

In this sample, this clonotype is medium-sized. This chain uses TRBV7-2 with TRBJ2-1, with D tentatively TRBD1 or TRBD2 (5 bases each). The length of the CDR3 is 15 residues. V was trimmed by 3 bases and J by 9 bases, leaving 18 bases between them. Per germline, CDR1 SGHTA and CDR2 FQGNSA. The CDR3: CASSFTLFTGREQFF. As DNA, the CDR3 is TGTGCCAGCAGCTTCACTCTCTTCACGGGACGTGAGCAGTTCTTC.

The J gene is TRBJ1-5, the V gene TRBV6-1; D is ambiguous. The germline V and J ends were trimmed by 2 bases and 7 bases, with 6 bases remaining between them. The CDR3 covers 12 residues. The germline V gene encodes CDR1 MNHNS and CDR2 SASEGT. CDR3 amino acids: CASSEREQPQHF. The CDR3 nucleotides are TGTGCCAGCAGTGAAAGGGAACAGCCCCAGCATTTT.

By proportion, this clonotype is large. This chain links TRBV7-2 with TRBJ2-5; 7 nucleotides align to TRBD2. The J call may be wrong; the DNA end is better matched by TRBJ2-7. The CDR3 has 16 amino acids. Germline CDR1 reads SGHTA; CDR2 reads FQGNSA. In nucleotides, the CDR3 is TGTGCCAGCAGCCCCTCCGGGAGACTAGCTCGCTTCGAGCAGTACTTC. Protein sequence: CASSPSGRLARFEQYF.

Worth noting for this clonotype: One end of the junction is discordant with germline, which a read error may explain. The DNA for the CDR3 is TGTTTTTGCGCCGGGCTCGGGGGAAGTGACAAAGAGACCCAGTTTTTT. This gives the protein CFCAGLGGSDKETQFF. V usage is TRBV10-3 and J usage is TRBJ2-3; D perhaps matches TRBD2 (6 bases). The CDR3 consists of 16 residues. Per germline, CDR1 ENHRY and CDR2 SYGVKD.

The chain carries TRBV6-1 and TRBJ2-2; weak D call: TRBD1 (7 bases). Trimming left V 6 bases short and J 12 bases short, with 35 bases between. CDR3 length equals 19 residues. Germline CDR1 is MNHNS and CDR2 is SASEGT. The CDR3 region has the DNA TGTGCCAGCAGCCGCATGGGACTGACAGGGCTGTTGGGCACAGAGAAGCTGTTTTTT. It translates to CASSRMGLTGLLGTEKLFF.

This clonotype was detected ten times or more. V usage is TRBV5-6 and J usage is TRBJ2-1, with 9 bases lining up with TRBD2. J lost 7 bases, V lost 2 bases, and 13 bases had no gene match. CDR3 length equals 17 residues. Germline V CDR1 and CDR2: SGHDT, YYEEEE. The CDR3 DNA sequence: TGTGCCAGCAGCTTTAGTCCCGGGGCTAGCGGGATAAATGAGCAGTTCTTC. It specifies CASSFSPGASGINEQFF.

By share, this clonotype ranks as medium-sized. The genes are TRBV6-1 and TRBJ2-3; perhaps TRBD2 as D (5 bases). Deletions cut 0 bases from V and 5 bases from J, with 15 bases between. The CDR3 has 16 amino acids. The germline CDR1 and CDR2 sequences are MNHNS and SASEGT. The CDR3 region is CASSEAIRGGGDTQYF. The CDR3 region has the DNA TGTGCCAGCAGTGAAGCAATACGGGGTGGTGGAGATACGCAGTATTTT.

The chain is built from TRBV6-1 and TRBJ2-5, with TRBD2 as a possible D gene (5 bases). V lost 8 bases, J lost 13 bases, and 20 bases lay in between. The CDR3 is 12 amino acids. The germline V gene has CDR1 MNHNS and CDR2 SASEGT. In DNA, the CDR3 is TGTGCCAGCGGCCCGGCTGGGGAGCTACCGTACTTC. It codes for CASGPAGELPYF.

A remark on this clonotype: A read error may be the cause here, since a much bigger clone is one base away. The genes are TRBV6-5 and TRBJ2-1; D is ambiguous. Looked up from germline, CDR1 is MNHEY and CDR2 is SVGAGI. The CDR3 sequence is 15 residues long. The CDR3 region is CVSSYSVAVPNEQFF. CDR3 sequence (DNA): TGTGTCAGCAGTTACTCGGTGGCAGTCCCCAATGAGCAGTTCTTC.

Note on this clonotype: A read error is likely, as this CDR3 ends without the conserved phenylalanine or tryptophan. Because the CDR3's place on the DNA is in doubt, the DNA is left out and the CDR3 is given as listed by TCRdb. V gene TRBV6-1 combines with J gene TRBJ2-5; the table's D call, TRBD1, was not checked against the DNA. Counting both end residues, the CDR3 totals 16 amino acids. Germline-derived CDR1 and CDR2 are MNHNS and SASEGT. The CDR3 region is CASSPATGEGEETRYL.

This clonotype is large in the sample. The chain uses TRBV7-2 and TRBJ2-2, with D hard to call. The CDR3 runs 13 residues. Germline V CDR1 and CDR2: SGHTA, FQGNSA. V lost 2 bases and J 6 bases, leaving 7 bases between the germline ends. This CDR3 is CASSLMLSGELFF. The CDR3 DNA sequence: TGTGCCAGCAGCTTAATGTTGTCCGGGGAGCTGTTTTTT.

The chain employs TRBV27 and TRBJ2-3, with TRBD2 identical over 10 bases. The germline gives CDR1 MNHEY, CDR2 SMNVEV (reference sequence). The CDR3 runs 17 residues. V shed 4 bases, J shed 0 bases, and the junction held 7 bases outside the gene matches. The CDR3 DNA reads as TGTGCCAGCAGTTGGGGGTGGACTAGCGGAAGCACAGATACGCAGTATTTT. It codes for CASSWGWTSGSTDTQYF.

By sample share, this clonotype is medium-sized. The rearrangement links TRBV7-2 to TRBJ2-1; 8 bases agree with TRBD2. The junction had 8 bases not matched to a gene; V was cut back by 3 bases and J by 10 bases. The CDR3 length is 14 residues. Germline CDR1 is SGHTA and CDR2 is FQGNSA. The CDR3 protein is CASSLTSVTYEQFF. CDR3 nucleotide sequence: TGTGCCAGCAGCTTGACTAGCGTCACCTACGAGCAGTTCTTC.

The gene calls are TRBV25-1 and TRBJ2-2, with D perhaps being TRBD1 or TRBD2 (6 bases each). The germline gives CDR1 MGHDK, CDR2 SYGVNS. The V gene lost 1 base and the J gene lost 4 bases, with 10 bases spanning the gap. CDR3 size: 15 residues. The CDR3 protein is CASSEFRGGTGELFF. Here the CDR3 DNA reads TGTGCCAGCAGTGAATTCAGGGGAGGCACCGGGGAGCTGTTTTTT. Full variable domain (remainder filled in from reference TRBV25-1 and TRBJ2-2): EADIYQTPRYLVIGTGKKITLECSQTMGHDKMYWYQQDPGMELHLIHYSYGVNSTEKGDLSSESTVSRIRTEHFPLTLESARPSHTSQYLCASSEFRGGTGELFFGEGSRLTVL.

The V gene is TRBV6-5, the J gene TRBJ2-3, with TRBD1 identical over 9 bases. The assigned J gene may be wrong: the sequence end matches TRBJ2-7 better. This CDR3 contains 18 residues. Per germline, CDR1 MNHEY and CDR2 SVGAGI. CDR3: CASSSPQGSGTGKGEQYF. The CDR3 coding sequence is TGTGCCAGCAGTTCGCCCCAAGGTTCAGGGACAGGGAAAGGTGAGCAGTACTTC.

This clonotype qualifies as medium-sized. This rearrangement joins TRBV7-8 to TRBJ2-5; D gene ambiguous. The CDR3 totals 16 residues. The V gene's germline CDR1 is SGHVS and CDR2 FQNEAQ. Trimming cost V 5 bases and J 11 bases, with 27 bases left between them. CDR3 in amino acids: CASSPLNRPKLDEQYF. The CDR3 nucleotides read TGTGCCAGCAGCCCACTCAACAGACCTAAGCTCGATGAGCAGTACTTC. The full variable domain, in which reference TRBV7-8 and TRBJ2-5 provide the parts outside the CDR3, is GAGVSQSPRYKVAKRGQDVALRCDPISGHVSLFWYQQALGQGPEFLTYFQNEAQLDKSGLPSDRFFAERPEGSVSTLKIQRTQQEDSAVYLCASSPLNRPKLDEQYFGPGTRLLVL.

This clonotype was seen once. The junction does not match germline at one end; this may be a read error. The J gene is TRBJ2-3, the V gene TRBV6-1; D may be TRBD1 or TRBD2 (7 bases each). This CDR3 spans 16 amino acids. From germline, CDR1 is MNHNS and CDR2 SASEGT. CDR3 DNA sequence: TGTGCCAGCAGGGGAGCAGGGGGGGGTGACCAAGAGACCCAGTATTTC. Protein product: CASRGAGGGDQETQYF.